This T cell receptor (beta chain) comes out of a study of blood T cells in healthy people across ages. Study summary: Template switching picked up about one barcoded beta molecule for each two T cells.

The sample holds a few counts of this clonotype. Its antigen is currently unknown. With a J-beta primer mix and a sample-barcoded 5' primer, a second PCR ran about 7 to 12 cycles. From the 5' RACE reads, TCRdb called clonotypes with MiXCR, one entry per CDR3 protein. The data contain 500,000 to 600,000 distinct CDR3 sequences, 25% to 30% of them singletons. V lost 11 bases and J lost 8; bases outside the gene matches: 17. Per the germline V gene, CDR1 is ENHRY and CDR2 is SYGVKD. The CDR3 is 15 amino acids. Each sample provided at least 6 micrograms of extracted total RNA. Study-level points and caveats: Expanded clonotype shifts may have been confounded, as the donors had an unknown CMV status.

This sequence was found in a woman between 65 and 79 years old in good health. This chain links TRBV10-3 with TRBJ1-2; 10 bases match TRBD1. The source material was blood. CDR3 loop: CASQGGTGETVGYTF. CDR3 bases: TGTGCCTCCCAAGGGGGGACAGGGGAAACGGTCGGCTACACCTTC.